This T cell receptor (beta chain) was sequenced in a study of cytomegalovirus exposure and HLA in healthy donors. Trimming pared 1 base from V and 4 bases from J, leaving 8 bases between. The germline V gene has CDR1 GTSNPN and CDR2 SVGIG (reference sequence). The CDR3 covers 13 residues. Study-wide findings and caveats: A later analysis linked a missense DCLRE1C variant to TCR beta V- and J-gene trimming.

A note on this clone: Its target is unknown.

Use of 60 Vbeta and 13 Jbeta primers characterized the PCR. The repertoire was sequenced with immunoSEQ multiplex PCR; TCRdb's copy has only in-frame clones and lacks some. Of approximately 150,000 clones listed, almost 80% are singletons. The sequenced material came from PBMCs. The chain combines TRBV30 with TRBJ1-5; D is perhaps TRBD1 (5 bases). This clonotype originated in a young woman in good health and CMV-seronegative. The CDR3 here is CAWSDGQNQPQHF. CDR3 nucleotides: TGTGCCTGGAGTGACGGACAAAATCAGCCCCAGCATTTT.